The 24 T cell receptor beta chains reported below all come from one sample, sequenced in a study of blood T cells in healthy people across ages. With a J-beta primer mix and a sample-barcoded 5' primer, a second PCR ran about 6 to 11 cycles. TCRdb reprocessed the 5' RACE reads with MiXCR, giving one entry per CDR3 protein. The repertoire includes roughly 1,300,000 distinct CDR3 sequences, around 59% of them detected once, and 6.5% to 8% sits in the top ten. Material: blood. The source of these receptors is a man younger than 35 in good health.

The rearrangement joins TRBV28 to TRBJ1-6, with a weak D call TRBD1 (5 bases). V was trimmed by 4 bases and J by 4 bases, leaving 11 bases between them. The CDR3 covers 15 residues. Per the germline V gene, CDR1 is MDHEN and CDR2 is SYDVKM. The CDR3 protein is CASSYPGDYNSPLHF. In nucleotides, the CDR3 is TGTGCCAGCAGTTACCCGGGGGATTATAATTCACCCCTCCACTTT. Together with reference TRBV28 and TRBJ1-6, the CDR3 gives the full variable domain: DVKVTQSSRYLVKRTGEKVFLECVQDMDHENMFWYRQDPGLGLRLIYFSYDVKMKEKGDIPEGYSVSREKKERFSLILESASTNQTSMYLCASSYPGDYNSPLHFGNGTRLTVT.

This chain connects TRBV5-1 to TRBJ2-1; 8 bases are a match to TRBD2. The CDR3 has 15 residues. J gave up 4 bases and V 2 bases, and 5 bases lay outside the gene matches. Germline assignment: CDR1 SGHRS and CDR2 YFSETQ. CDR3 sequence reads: CASSFSGSQYNEQFF. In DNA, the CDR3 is TGCGCCAGCAGCTTCAGCGGGAGTCAGTACAATGAGCAGTTCTTC.

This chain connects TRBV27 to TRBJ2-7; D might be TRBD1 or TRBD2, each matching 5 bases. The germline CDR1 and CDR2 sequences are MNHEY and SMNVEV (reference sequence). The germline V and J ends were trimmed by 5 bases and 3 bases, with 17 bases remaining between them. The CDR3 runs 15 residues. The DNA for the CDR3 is TGTGCCAGCAGTCCGCCAGGTGAGGGGAACTACGAGCAGTACTTC. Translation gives CASSPPGEGNYEQYF.

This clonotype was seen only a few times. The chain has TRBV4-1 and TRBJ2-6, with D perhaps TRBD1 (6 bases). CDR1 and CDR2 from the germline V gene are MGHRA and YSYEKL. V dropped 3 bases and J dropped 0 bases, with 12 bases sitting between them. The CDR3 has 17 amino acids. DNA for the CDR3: TGCGCCAGCAGCCACAGGACAGAGACCTCTGGGGCCAACGTCCTGACTTTC. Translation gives CASSHRTETSGANVLTF.

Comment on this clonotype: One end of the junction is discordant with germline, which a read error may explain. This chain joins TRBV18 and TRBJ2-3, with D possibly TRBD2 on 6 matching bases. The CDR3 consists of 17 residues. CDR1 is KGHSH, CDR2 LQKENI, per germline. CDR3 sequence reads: CASPPPAEGNFADTQYF. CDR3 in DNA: TGTGCCAGCCCACCACCGGCGGAGGGGAATTTCGCAGATACGCAGTATTTT.

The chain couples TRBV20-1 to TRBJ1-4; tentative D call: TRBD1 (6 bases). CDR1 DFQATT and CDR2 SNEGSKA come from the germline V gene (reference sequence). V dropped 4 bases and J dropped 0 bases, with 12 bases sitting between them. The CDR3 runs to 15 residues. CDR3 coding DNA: TGCAGTGCTACGACAGGCCATTCAACTAATGAAAAACTGTTTTTT. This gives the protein CSATTGHSTNEKLFF.

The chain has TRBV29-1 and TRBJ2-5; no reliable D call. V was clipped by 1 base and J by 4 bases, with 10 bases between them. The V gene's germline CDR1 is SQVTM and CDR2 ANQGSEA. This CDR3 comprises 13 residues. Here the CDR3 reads CSVEGAIGETQYF. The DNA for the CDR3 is TGCAGCGTTGAAGGGGCTATAGGAGAGACCCAGTACTTC.

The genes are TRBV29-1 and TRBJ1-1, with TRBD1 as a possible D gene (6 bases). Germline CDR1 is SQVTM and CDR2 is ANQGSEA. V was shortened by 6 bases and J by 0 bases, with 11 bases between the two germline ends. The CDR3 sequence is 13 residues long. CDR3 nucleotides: TGCAGCGTGCTCGGGACACTGAACACTGAAGCTTTCTTT. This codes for CSVLGTLNTEAFF.

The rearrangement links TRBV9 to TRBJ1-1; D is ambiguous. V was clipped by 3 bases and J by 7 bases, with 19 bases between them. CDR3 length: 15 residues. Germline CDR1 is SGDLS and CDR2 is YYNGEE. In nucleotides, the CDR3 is TGTGCCAGCAGCGCAGTTGGCGGCGGGTCGGTTGAAGCTTTCTTT. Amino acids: CASSAVGGGSVEAFF. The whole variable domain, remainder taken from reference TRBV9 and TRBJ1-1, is DSGVTQTPKHLITATGQRVTLRCSPRSGDLSVYWYQQSLDQGLQFLIQYYNGEERAKGNILERFSAQQFPDLHSELNLSSLELGDSALYFCASSAVGGGSVEAFFGQGTRLTVV.

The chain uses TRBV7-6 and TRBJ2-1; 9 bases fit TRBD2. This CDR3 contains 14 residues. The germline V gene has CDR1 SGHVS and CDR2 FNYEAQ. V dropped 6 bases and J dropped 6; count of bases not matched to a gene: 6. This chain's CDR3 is CASSLLAGRNEQFF. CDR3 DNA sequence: TGTGCCAGCAGTCTACTAGCGGGCCGCAATGAGCAGTTCTTC. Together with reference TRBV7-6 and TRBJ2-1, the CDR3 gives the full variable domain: GAGVSQSPRYKVTKRGQDVALRCDPISGHVSLYWYRQALGQGPEFLTYFNYEAQQDKSGLPNDRFSAERPEGSISTLTIQRTEQRDSAMYRCASSLLAGRNEQFFGPGTRLTVL.

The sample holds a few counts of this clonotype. CDR3 region: CASSPRQEGYTEAFF. The CDR3 DNA is TGTGCCAGCAGCCCCCGTCAGGAGGGGTACACTGAAGCTTTCTTT. The chain is built from TRBV7-2 and TRBJ1-1; D perhaps matches TRBD1 (5 bases). The CDR3 contains 15 residues. Looked up from germline, CDR1 is SGHTA and CDR2 is FQGNSA. V dropped 5 bases and J dropped 3 bases, with 16 bases sitting between them.

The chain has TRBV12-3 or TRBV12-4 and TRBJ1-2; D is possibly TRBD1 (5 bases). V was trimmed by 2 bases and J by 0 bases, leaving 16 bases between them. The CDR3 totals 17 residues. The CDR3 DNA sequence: TGTGCCAGCAGTTTAAGGGCAGGAGGGGTGACTAACTATGGCTACACCTTC. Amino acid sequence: CASSLRAGGVTNYGYTF.

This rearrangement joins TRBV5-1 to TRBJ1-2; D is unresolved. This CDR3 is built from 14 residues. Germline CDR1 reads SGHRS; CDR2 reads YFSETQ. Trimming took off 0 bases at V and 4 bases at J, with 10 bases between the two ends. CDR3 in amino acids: CASSLDHRGYGYTF. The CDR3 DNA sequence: TGCGCCAGCAGCTTGGATCATCGCGGCTATGGCTACACCTTC.

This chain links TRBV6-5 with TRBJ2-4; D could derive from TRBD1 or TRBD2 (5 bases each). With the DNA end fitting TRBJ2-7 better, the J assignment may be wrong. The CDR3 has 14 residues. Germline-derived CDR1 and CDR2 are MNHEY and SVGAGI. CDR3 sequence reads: CASSYGGPPYEQYF. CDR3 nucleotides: TGTGCCAGCAGTTACGGGGGTCCCCCCTACGAGCAGTACTTC.

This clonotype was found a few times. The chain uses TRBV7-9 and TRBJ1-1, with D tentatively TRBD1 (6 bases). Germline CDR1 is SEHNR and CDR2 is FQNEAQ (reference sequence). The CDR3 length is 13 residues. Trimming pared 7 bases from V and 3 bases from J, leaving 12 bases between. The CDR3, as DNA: TGTGCCAGCAACGGGGGCGGGGACACTGAAGCTTTCTTT. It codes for CASNGGGDTEAFF.

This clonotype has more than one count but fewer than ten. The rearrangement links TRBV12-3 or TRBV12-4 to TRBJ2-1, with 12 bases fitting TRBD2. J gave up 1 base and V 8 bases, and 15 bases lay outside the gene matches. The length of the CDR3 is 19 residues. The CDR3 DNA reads TGTGCCAGCCGCGGGTACCGACTAGCGGGAGACAGGTCCTACAATGAGCAGTTCTTC. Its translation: CASRGYRLAGDRSYNEQFF.

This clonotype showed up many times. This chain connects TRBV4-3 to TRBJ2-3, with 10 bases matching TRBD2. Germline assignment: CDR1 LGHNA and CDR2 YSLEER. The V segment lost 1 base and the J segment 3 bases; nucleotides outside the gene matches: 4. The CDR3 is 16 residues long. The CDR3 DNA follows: TGCGCCAGCAGCCAAGGAGCGGGGGGGCTAACAGATACGCAGTATTTT. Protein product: CASSQGAGGLTDTQYF.

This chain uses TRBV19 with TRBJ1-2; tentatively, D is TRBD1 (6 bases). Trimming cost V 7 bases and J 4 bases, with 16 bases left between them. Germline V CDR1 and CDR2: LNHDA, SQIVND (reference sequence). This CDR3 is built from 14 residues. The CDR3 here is CASNPQTGRYGYTF. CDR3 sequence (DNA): TGTGCCAGTAACCCCCAGACAGGCCGCTATGGCTACACCTTC.

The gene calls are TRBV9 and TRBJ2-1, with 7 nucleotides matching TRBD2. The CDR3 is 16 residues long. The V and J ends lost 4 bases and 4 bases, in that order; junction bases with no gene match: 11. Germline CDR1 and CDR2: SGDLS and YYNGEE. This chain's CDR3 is CASSPPSGTTYNEQFF. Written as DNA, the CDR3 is TGTGCCAGCAGCCCCCCCTCGGGGACTACTTACAATGAGCAGTTCTTC.

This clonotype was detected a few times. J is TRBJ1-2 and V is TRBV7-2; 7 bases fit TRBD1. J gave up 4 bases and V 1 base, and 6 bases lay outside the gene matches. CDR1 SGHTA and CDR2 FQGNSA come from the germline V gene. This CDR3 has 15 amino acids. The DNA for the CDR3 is TGTGCCAGCAGCTTAGATGGCAGGGGGGCCTATGGCTACACCTTC. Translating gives CASSLDGRGAYGYTF.

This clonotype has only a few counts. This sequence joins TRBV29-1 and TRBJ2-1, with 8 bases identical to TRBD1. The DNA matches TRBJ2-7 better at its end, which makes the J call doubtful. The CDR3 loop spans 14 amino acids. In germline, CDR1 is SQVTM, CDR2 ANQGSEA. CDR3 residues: CSVDSTGARGEQYF. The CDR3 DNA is TGCAGCGTTGACTCGACAGGGGCGCGCGGCGAGCAGTACTTC.

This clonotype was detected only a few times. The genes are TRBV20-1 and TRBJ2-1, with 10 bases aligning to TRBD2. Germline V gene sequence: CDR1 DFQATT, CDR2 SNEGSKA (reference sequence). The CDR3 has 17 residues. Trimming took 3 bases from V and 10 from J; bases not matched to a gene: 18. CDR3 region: CSASGGPGTSVFEEQFF. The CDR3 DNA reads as TGCAGTGCTAGTGGGGGCCCCGGGACTAGCGTCTTTGAGGAGCAGTTCTTC.

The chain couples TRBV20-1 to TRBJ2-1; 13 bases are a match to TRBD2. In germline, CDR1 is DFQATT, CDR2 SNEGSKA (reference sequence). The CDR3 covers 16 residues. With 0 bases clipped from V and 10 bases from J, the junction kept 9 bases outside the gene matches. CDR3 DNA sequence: TGCAGTGCTAGAGATGGTGGGACTAGCGGGATGGGCGAGCAGTTCTTC. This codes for CSARDGGTSGMGEQFF.

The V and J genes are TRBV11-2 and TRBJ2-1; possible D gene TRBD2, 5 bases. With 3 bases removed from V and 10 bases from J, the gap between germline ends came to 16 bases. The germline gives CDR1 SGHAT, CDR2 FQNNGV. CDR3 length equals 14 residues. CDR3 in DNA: TGTGCCAGCAGCTTCGCGGGTTCCCCGAAAGAGCAGTTCTTC. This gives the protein CASSFAGSPKEQFF.